The source of this T cell receptor beta chain is a study of T cell repertoires in cytomegalovirus infection. Looking at the study overall: Recently identified HLA-C-restricted CMV epitopes were among the peptides used. In public TCR beta signatures, there were indications of both CMV infection and matching HLA type. Study findings and constraints: Of the TCR beta families, the public ones yielded a cumulative frequency that identified carriers of CMV plus the relevant HLA.

There are many counts of this clonotype. The target antigen is unknown. MiXCR, applied by TCRdb to the reads, yields one record per CDR3 protein. This sample has about 37,000 distinct CDR3 sequences, with roughly 49% found just once. V was clipped by 6 bases and J by 4 bases; unmatched bases: 11. CDR1 MNHEY and CDR2 SMNVEV come from the germline V gene (reference sequence). This CDR3 has 15 amino acids. The source was CD8+ T cells from cultured PBMCs, collected from culture after CMV antigen stimulation. This receptor was identified in a human donor in good health (CMV status not recorded). Some clones in this sample may be carry-over from other donors' samples. J is TRBJ1-2 and V is TRBV27; 7 bases line up with TRBD1. The CDR3, as DNA: TGTGCCAGCAGCTCTCCCGTGACAGGGTCCTATGGCTACACCTTC. Translating it yields CASSSPVTGSYGYTF.